The present entry profiles one TCR beta chain with its context. As yet, its antigen is unknown. Profiling relied on immunoSEQ multiplex PCR, and the TCRdb table lists in-frame clones only, not all of them. The sample consists of more than 2 million clones, 85% to 95% of them appearing once. This entry comes from a study of shared clonotypes between healthy human individuals. As for the study in general: Sampling drew on donors who were a couple of women and a few men aged 18 to 49.

V lost 4 bases, J lost 8 bases, and 6 bases stayed unmatched. Germline loops: CDR1 SQVTM, CDR2 ANQGSEA. The CDR3 length is 12 residues. General study points: Genetic and exposure-history diversity was limited by the small donor number. Large sequencing depth failed to make sorted-subset sequencing complete, rarefaction showed. Clonotype sharing among donors was expected to depend on sequencing depth.

V is TRBV29-1 and J is TRBJ1-2, with 8 positions matching TRBD1. This receptor was taken from a man aged 18 to 30 in good health. Material for sequencing was naive CD4+ T cells sorted from blood. The subset: CD45RA+ positively selected. Here the CDR3 DNA reads TGCAGCGTTGTTTCAGGGGGCCGGGGCTACACCTTC. Its translation is CSVVSGGRGYTF.